The 17 T cell receptor beta chains reported below all come from one sample, sequenced in a study of regulatory and conventional T cells in RAG deficiency. Regulatory T cells were sorted from blood as CD4+ CD25-high CD127-low cells. Using immunoSEQ multiplex PCR, the repertoire was profiled, and TCRdb retains in-frame clones only, with some absent. Among roughly 7,100 clones listed, around 91% were seen once. These same data were also listed under a study on regulatory T cells. That paper adds: The primer mix had 52 TRBV and 13 TRBJ primers.

The sample was CD127- CD25+ CD4+ Tregs sorted from blood. These receptors originate from a human donor in good health.

The chain combines TRBV2 with TRBJ1-1; weak D call: TRBD1 (6 bases). V dropped 6 bases and J dropped 1 base, with 12 bases sitting between them. CDR3 size: 14 residues. The germline gives CDR1 SNHLY, CDR2 FYNNEI. In DNA, the CDR3 is TGTGCCAGCAGACGAACGGACAGGAACACTGAAGCTTTCTTT. Amino acid sequence: CASRRTDRNTEAFF. Full variable domain (outside the CDR3, taken from reference TRBV2 and TRBJ1-1): EPEVTQTPSHQVTQMGQEVILRCVPISNHLYFYWYRQILGQKVEFLVSFYNNEISEKSEIFDDQFSVERPDGSNFTLKIRSTKLEDSAMYFCASRRTDRNTEAFFGQGTRLTVV.

This clone was picked up one time. J is TRBJ2-7 and V is TRBV4-1; the match to TRBD1 covers 10 bases. The CDR3 extends over 14 amino acids. Germline values: CDR1 MGHRA, CDR2 YSYEKL. The V and J ends lost 3 bases and 9 bases, in that order; junction bases with no gene match: 8. The CDR3 region has the DNA TGCGCCAGCAGCCAGGACAGGGGGGGGCTCGCGCAGTACTTC. This encodes CASSQDRGGLAQYF.

The chain joins TRBV19 to TRBJ2-5; D remains unclear. CDR3 length: 13 amino acids. Trimming stripped 3 bases from V and 2 bases from J, with 7 bases between. Looked up from germline, CDR1 is LNHDA and CDR2 is SQIVND (reference sequence). The CDR3 region has the DNA TGTGCCAGTAGTATTCGACATCAAGAGACCCAGTACTTC. This codes for CASSIRHQETQYF.

The chain combines TRBV5-1 with TRBJ1-2, with a weak D call TRBD1 (6 bases). The length of the CDR3 is 13 residues. Deletions cut 4 bases from V and 4 bases from J, with 11 bases between. Germline V gene data show CDR1 as SGHRS and CDR2 as YFSETQ. CDR3 amino acids: CASSTDSSYGYTF. The CDR3 DNA follows: TGCGCCAGCAGCACGGACAGTAGCTATGGCTACACCTTC.

In regard to this clone: One end of the junction fails to match germline, which may point to a read error. Within the sample, other DNA sequences also encode this same CDR3. The V call is TRBV27, the J call TRBJ1-6; possible D gene TRBD1, 5 bases. The CDR3 length is 19 residues. The germline V gene encodes CDR1 MNHEY and CDR2 SMNVEV (reference sequence). CDR3 sequence (DNA): TGTGCCAGCACTAAAAGGGGTACCAACCACCTCTCCTATAATTCCCCCCTCCACTTT. Its translation: CASTKRGTNHLSYNSPLHF.

This clone was seen only once. The chain couples TRBV5-6 to TRBJ2-1; TRBD2 is a possible D gene (5 bases). The CDR3 extends over 18 amino acids. Trimming took off 0 bases at V and 10 bases at J, with 26 bases between the two ends. Looked up from germline, CDR1 is SGHDT and CDR2 is YYEEEE. The CDR3 is CASSLASLGNVLTREQFF. CDR3 sequence (DNA): TGTGCCAGCAGCTTGGCCAGTCTCGGGAACGTTTTAACGCGCGAGCAGTTCTTC.

This chain uses TRBV7-9 with TRBJ1-2; 9 bases are shared with TRBD1. V lost 5 bases, J lost 8 bases, and 6 bases stayed unmatched. CDR3 size: 13 residues. Germline values: CDR1 SEHNR, CDR2 FQNEAQ (reference sequence). The CDR3 spells CASSLDRGGGYTF. CDR3 DNA sequence: TGTGCCAGCAGCCTCGACAGGGGGGGCGGCTACACCTTC.

The chain recombines TRBV5-4 with TRBJ1-2; D gene unclear. V lost 2 bases and J 0 bases, leaving 11 bases between the germline ends. Germline values: CDR1 SGHNT, CDR2 YYREEE (reference sequence). The CDR3 is made up of 15 amino acids. CDR3: CASSLRHISNYGYTF. The CDR3 DNA reads as TGTGCCAGCAGCTTACGACATATTTCTAACTATGGCTACACCTTC.

The chain couples TRBV5-4 to TRBJ2-5, with a tentative D call TRBD2 (6 bases). The end of the DNA is better explained by TRBJ2-7, so the J call may be wrong. This CDR3 contains 14 residues. The germline V gene encodes CDR1 SGHNT and CDR2 YYREEE (reference sequence). CDR3 nucleotide sequence: TGTGCCAGCAGCTTGTTTGCGGGGTCCTACGAGCAGTACTTC. Translating gives CASSLFAGSYEQYF.

The chain carries TRBV10-3 and TRBJ1-5; D is possibly TRBD1 (5 bases). Germline V gene lookup returns CDR1 ENHRY and CDR2 SYGVKD. The CDR3 spans 13 residues. Trimming took off 10 bases at V and 5 bases at J, with 15 bases between the two ends. CDR3 sequence (DNA): TGTGCCACCCGGCAAGGGGCCGATCAGCCCCAGCATTTT. This codes for CATRQGADQPQHF.

This rearrangement joins TRBV4-1 to TRBJ2-7; D gene ambiguous. The V gene's germline CDR1 is MGHRA and CDR2 YSYEKL. V lost 8 bases to trimming and J lost 2 bases, with 19 bases between them. CDR3 length equals 15 residues. The CDR3 DNA reads TGCGCCAGCCCCAGACTTCCCCGAAAACCCTACGAGCAGTACTTC. Protein product: CASPRLPRKPYEQYF.

V and J are TRBV6-6 and TRBJ2-3; D possibly corresponds to TRBD2 (7 bases). Germline CDR1 MNHNY, CDR2 SVGAGI (reference sequence). The CDR3 has 16 residues. Trimming removed 5 bases from V and 2 bases from J, with 17 bases in between. The CDR3 spells CASSPQGGGTTDTQYF. The CDR3 DNA reads as TGTGCCAGCAGTCCCCAGGGAGGGGGAACCACAGATACGCAGTATTTT.

The V gene is TRBV28, the J gene TRBJ1-1; 7 nucleotides agree with TRBD1. After removal of 0 bases from V and 5 bases from J, the junction contained 6 bases not matched to a gene. Germline-derived CDR1 and CDR2 are MDHEN and SYDVKM. The CDR3 covers 15 residues. The CDR3, as DNA: TGTGCCAGCAGTTTATGGACAGGGCGAGGGACTGAAGCTTTCTTT. Encoded protein: CASSLWTGRGTEAFF. Supplemented by reference TRBV28 and TRBJ1-1, the full variable domain reads DVKVTQSSRYLVKRTGEKVFLECVQDMDHENMFWYRQDPGLGLRLIYFSYDVKMKEKGDIPEGYSVSREKKERFSLILESASTNQTSMYLCASSLWTGRGTEAFFGQGTRLTVV.

The J gene is TRBJ1-6, the V gene TRBV4-3, with D unclear. The CDR3 totals 16 residues. The ends were cut back, 1 base at V and 1 base at J, with 8 bases in the middle. Germline CDR1 LGHNA, CDR2 YSLEER. Written as DNA, the CDR3 is TGCGCCAGCAGCCAAGGCCGGGTATCCTATAATTCACCCCTCCACTTT. It yields the protein CASSQGRVSYNSPLHF.

Regarding this clone: The sample has other DNA sequences that encode this CDR3 too. V and J are TRBV19 and TRBJ1-6; 7 bases are a match to TRBD1. V shed 6 bases, J shed 6 bases, and the junction held 5 bases outside the gene matches. The CDR3 is 14 residues long. Germline-derived CDR1 and CDR2 are LNHDA and SQIVND (reference sequence). CDR3 protein: CASSGQVINSPLHF. CDR3 coding DNA: TGTGCCAGTAGCGGACAGGTTATTAATTCACCCCTCCACTTT.

The chain has TRBV7-3 and TRBJ1-2; perhaps TRBD1 as D (5 bases). This CDR3 region has 13 residues. CDR1 is SGHTA, CDR2 FQGTGA, per germline. V lost 4 bases and J 4 bases, leaving 10 bases between the germline ends. This CDR3 is CASSSGLGYGYTF. The CDR3, as DNA: TGTGCCAGCAGCTCAGGGTTGGGCTATGGCTACACCTTC.

The chain has TRBV5-1 and TRBJ1-2, with TRBD1 matching 9 bases. The V and J ends lost 2 bases and 6 bases, in that order; junction bases with no gene match: 8. The CDR3 has 15 residues. Germline V CDR1 and CDR2: SGHRS, YFSETQ. The DNA for the CDR3 is TGCGCCAGCAGCTTACCGGGACAGGGTATGGATGGCTACACCTTC. Protein sequence: CASSLPGQGMDGYTF.